This T cell receptor (beta chain) was captured in a study of blood T cells in healthy people across ages. Study-wide results and caveats: As age increased, TCR beta diversity per million T cells fell in a roughly linear fashion.

Primed by a sample-barcoded 5' primer and a J-beta primer mix, a second PCR proceeded for 7 to 11 cycles. Carrying 12 random nucleotides, a template-switch adaptor labeled each individual cDNA molecule. Sequencing of every sample gave 3 million or more CDR3-containing paired-end reads. TCRdb processed the 5' RACE reads anew with MiXCR; each CDR3 protein has one entry. This table has about 930,000 distinct CDR3 sequences, 29% appearing once. This clonotype has a count of ten or more. What it recognizes is unknown. The CDR3 is 14 residues long. Trimming left V 0 bases short and J 3 bases short, with 8 bases between. Germline CDR1 reads LNHNV; CDR2 reads YYDKDF (reference sequence). The same data also went into a second study, on T cells of mothers and their children. As that study records: cDNA synthesis used all extracted RNA, about 1.5 ug per 15 ul.

Sequencing was carried out using blood. The V gene is TRBV15, the J gene TRBJ2-5, with D unresolved. The receptor was isolated from a woman in her thirties or forties in good health. The CDR3 DNA reads as TGTGCCACCAGCAGAGAGTCCAGCAAAGAGACCCAGTACTTC. The encoded protein is CATSRESSKETQYF.